This T cell receptor (beta chain) was identified in a study of T cell responses to AZD1222 COVID-19 vaccine. Study-level information: It was second doses at about 4 or about 12 weeks that were pooled.

V lost 7 bases to trimming and J lost 7 bases, with 11 bases between them. The CDR3 covers 12 residues. In germline, CDR1 is SGHTA, CDR2 FQGNSA. Sequencing used immunoSEQ multiplex PCR; TCRdb keeps in-frame clones, though not all of them. The sample has about 86,000 clones, over 85% seen once. Overall study findings and caveats: Without day 14 samples, only post-peak T cell repertoires were studied.

As to this clone: Antigen: not known.

The receptor was isolated from an adult in good health. The V gene is TRBV7-2, the J gene TRBJ1-5; D is ambiguous. The sequenced sample was peripheral blood, obtained on day 0 of AZD1222 vaccination. Written as DNA, the CDR3 is TGTGCCAGCACCTCCCCAGGACAGCCCCAGCATTTT. It encodes CASTSPGQPQHF.